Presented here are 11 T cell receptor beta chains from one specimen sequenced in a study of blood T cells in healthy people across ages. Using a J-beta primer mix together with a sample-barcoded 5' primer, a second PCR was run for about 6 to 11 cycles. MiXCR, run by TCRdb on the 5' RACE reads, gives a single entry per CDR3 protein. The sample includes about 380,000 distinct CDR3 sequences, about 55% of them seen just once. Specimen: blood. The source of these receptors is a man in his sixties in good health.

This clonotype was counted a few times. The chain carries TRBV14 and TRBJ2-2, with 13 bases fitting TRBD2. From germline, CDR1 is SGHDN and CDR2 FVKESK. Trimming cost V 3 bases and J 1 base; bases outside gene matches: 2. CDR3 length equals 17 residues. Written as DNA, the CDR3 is TGTGCCAGCAGCCACCGGACTAGCGGGGGGAACACCGGGGAGCTGTTTTTT. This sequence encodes CASSHRTSGGNTGELFF.

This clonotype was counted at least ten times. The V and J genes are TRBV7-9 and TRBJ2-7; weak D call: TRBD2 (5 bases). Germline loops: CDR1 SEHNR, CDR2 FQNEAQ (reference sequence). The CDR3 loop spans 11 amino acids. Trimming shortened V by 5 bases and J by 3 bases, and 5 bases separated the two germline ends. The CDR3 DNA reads TGTGCCAGCAGCCGGGACTACGAGCAGTACTTC. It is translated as CASSRDYEQYF.

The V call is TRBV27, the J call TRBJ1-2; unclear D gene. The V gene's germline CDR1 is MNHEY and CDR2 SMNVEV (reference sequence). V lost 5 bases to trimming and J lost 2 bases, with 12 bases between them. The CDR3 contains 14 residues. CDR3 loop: CASSPRALNYGYTF. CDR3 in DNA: TGTGCCAGCAGTCCCCGGGCCCTGAACTATGGCTACACCTTC.

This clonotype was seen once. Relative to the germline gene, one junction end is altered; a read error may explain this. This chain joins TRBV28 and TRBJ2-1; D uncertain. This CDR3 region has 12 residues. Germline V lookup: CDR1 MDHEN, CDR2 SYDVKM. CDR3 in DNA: TGTGCCGGCAGCAAACTATCGGACCCGCAGTTCTTC. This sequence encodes CAGSKLSDPQFF.

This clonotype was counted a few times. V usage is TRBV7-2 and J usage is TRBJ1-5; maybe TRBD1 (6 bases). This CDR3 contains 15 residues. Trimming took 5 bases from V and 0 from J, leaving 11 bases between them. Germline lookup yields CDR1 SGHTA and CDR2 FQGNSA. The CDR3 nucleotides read TGTGCCAGCAGCCCGGACAGCCTTAGCAATCAGCCCCAGCATTTT. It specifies CASSPDSLSNQPQHF.

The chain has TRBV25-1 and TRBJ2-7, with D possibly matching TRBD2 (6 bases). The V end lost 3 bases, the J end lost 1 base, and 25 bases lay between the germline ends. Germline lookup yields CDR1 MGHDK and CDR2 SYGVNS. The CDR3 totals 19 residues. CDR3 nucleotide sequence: TGTGCCAGCAGTGACATATTGGTCGCATGGGGACGGGGGTCCTACGAGCAGTACTTC. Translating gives CASSDILVAWGRGSYEQYF.

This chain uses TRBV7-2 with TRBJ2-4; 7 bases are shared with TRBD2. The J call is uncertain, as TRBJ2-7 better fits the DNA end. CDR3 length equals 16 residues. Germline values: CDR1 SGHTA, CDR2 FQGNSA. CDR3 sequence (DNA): TGTGCCAGCAGCTTAGGCAAGGGCGGGAGAACCTACGAGCAGTACTTC. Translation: CASSLGKGGRTYEQYF.

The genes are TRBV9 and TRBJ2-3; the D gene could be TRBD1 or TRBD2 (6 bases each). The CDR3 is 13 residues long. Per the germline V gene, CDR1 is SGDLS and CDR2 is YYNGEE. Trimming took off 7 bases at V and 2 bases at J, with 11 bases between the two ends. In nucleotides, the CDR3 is TGTGCCAGCGCTGGGGGGCCCACAGATACGCAGTATTTT. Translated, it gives CASAGGPTDTQYF.

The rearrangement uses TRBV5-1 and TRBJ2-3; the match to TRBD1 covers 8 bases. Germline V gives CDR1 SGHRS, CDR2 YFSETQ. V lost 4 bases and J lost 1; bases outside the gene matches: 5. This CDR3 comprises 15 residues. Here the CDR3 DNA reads TGCGCCAGCAGCCAGGACAGGGCCCGCACAGATACGCAGTATTTT. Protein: CASSQDRARTDTQYF.

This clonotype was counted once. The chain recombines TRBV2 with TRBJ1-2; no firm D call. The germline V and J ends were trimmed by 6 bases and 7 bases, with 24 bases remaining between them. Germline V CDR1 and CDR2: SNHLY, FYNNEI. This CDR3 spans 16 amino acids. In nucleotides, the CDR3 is TGTGCCAGCAGCTACACACCGGGCCGTGGAGATGGTGGCTACACCTTC. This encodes CASSYTPGRGDGGYTF.

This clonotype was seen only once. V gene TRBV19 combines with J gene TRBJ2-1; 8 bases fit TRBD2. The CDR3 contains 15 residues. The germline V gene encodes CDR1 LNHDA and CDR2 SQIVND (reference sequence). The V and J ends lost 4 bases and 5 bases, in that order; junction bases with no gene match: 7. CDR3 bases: TGTGCCAGTAGTACCCAGCGGGAGACCCACAATGAGCAGTTCTTC. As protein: CASSTQRETHNEQFF.